This T cell receptor beta chain was sequenced for a study of cytomegalovirus exposure and HLA in healthy donors. Primers for the PCR totalled 60 Vbeta and 13 Jbeta. Using immunoSEQ multiplex PCR, the repertoire was profiled, and TCRdb retains in-frame clones only, with some absent. The data contain some 200,000 clones, around 64% of them seen just once; the ten biggest clones take up 2.6%. Germline V lookup: CDR1 WSHSY, CDR2 SAAADI. The V end lost 7 bases, the J end lost 4 bases, and 13 bases lay between the germline ends. This CDR3 comprises 14 residues. This sequence joins TRBV10-2 and TRBJ2-2; perhaps TRBD2 as D (6 bases). The material sequenced was PBMCs. The receptor was derived from a man aged 35-49 years in good health and CMV-seropositive. The CDR3 bases are TGCGCCAGCACCCTGGGACTGAGCACCGGGGAGCTGTTTTTT. It specifies CASTLGLSTGELFF.